This TCR beta chain is from a study of T-cell memory formation after mild COVID-19. The 5'RACE method, run with constant-segment primers, produced TCR alpha and TCR beta cDNA libraries (carrying sample barcodes and UMIs). In TCRdb, the 5' RACE reads were re-called with MiXCR into one record per CDR3 protein. The repertoire holds just over 400,000 distinct CDR3 sequences, with 23% as singletons. General study findings and limits: The main location of contracting CD4+ clones was CM and EM, and that of contracting CD8+ clones was EMRA. The pre-infection memory compartment contained some responding clones, suggesting cross-reactive memory joined.

Germline lookup yields CDR1 SGHRS and CDR2 YFSETQ. The CDR3 sequence is 15 residues long. V was shortened by 0 bases and J by 2 bases, with 12 bases between the two germline ends. This clonotype was found a few times. Its specificity is not known. The receptor's source is an adult woman who had mild COVID-19 (a few samples of this study predate the infection). Cell type and time point are not known. This chain joins TRBV5-1 and TRBJ2-7; no definite D call. Sequenced material: PBMCs or a T cell subset sorted from them (not recorded which). Here the CDR3 DNA reads TGCGCCAGCAGCTTGGCTATAGAAATTGCCTACGAGCAGTACTTC. Its translation is CASSLAIEIAYEQYF.